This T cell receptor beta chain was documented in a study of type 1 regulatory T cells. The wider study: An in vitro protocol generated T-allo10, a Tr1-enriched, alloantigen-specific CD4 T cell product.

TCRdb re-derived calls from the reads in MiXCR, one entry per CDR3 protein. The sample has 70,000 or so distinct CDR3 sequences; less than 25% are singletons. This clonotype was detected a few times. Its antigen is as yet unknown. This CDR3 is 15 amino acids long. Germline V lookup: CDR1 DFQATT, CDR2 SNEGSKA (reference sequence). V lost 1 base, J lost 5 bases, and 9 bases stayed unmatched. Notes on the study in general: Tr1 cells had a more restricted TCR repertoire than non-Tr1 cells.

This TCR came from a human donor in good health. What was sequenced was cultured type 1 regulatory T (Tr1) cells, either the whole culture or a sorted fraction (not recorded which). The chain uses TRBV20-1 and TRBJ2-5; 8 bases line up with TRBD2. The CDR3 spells CSARGSGISWETQYF. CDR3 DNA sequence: TGCAGTGCTAGAGGTAGCGGGATAAGTTGGGAGACCCAGTACTTC.